These 14 T cell receptor beta chains share one sample of origin, sequenced in a study of blood T cell repertoires in COVID-19. Only in-frame clones appear in the TCRdb table, and some are missing; sequencing was by immunoSEQ multiplex PCR. The sample lists roughly 90,000 clones, around three quarters occurring once. Source material: peripheral blood. The receptors were gathered from a woman aged 70 to 79 with acute or convalescent COVID-19.

The CDR3: CASSGGLGTGILAKNIQYF. The CDR3 nucleotides are TGTGCCAGCAGTGGAGGGCTGGGGACAGGAATTCTAGCCAAAAACATTCAGTACTTC. The V and J genes are TRBV2 and TRBJ2-4; TRBD1 matches at 8 bases. The CDR3 extends over 19 amino acids. Germline CDR1 reads SNHLY; CDR2 reads FYNNEI. J gave up 0 bases and V 4 bases, and 14 bases lay outside the gene matches.

A single count supports this clone. The chain uses TRBV5-1 and TRBJ2-7; D not certain. Germline V gene lookup returns CDR1 SGHRS and CDR2 YFSETQ. Trimming pared 2 bases from V and 0 bases from J, leaving 6 bases between. The CDR3 runs to 13 residues. The CDR3 is CASSFDNSYEQYF. Here the CDR3 DNA reads TGCGCCAGCAGCTTTGACAACTCCTACGAGCAGTACTTC.

The rearrangement joins TRBV9 to TRBJ2-5; D remains unclear. Trimming took off 2 bases at V and 5 bases at J, with 10 bases between the two ends. There are 13 residues in the CDR3. CDR1 is SGDLS and CDR2 is YYNGEE in the germline V gene. CDR3 residues: CASSVGSWETQYF. The CDR3, as DNA: TGTGCCAGCAGCGTTGGTAGTTGGGAGACCCAGTACTTC.

In its sample, this clone was seen a few times. The chain combines TRBV5-6 with TRBJ1-2; tentatively, D is TRBD1 (6 bases). CDR3 size: 14 residues. Germline V gives CDR1 SGHDT, CDR2 YYEEEE. The V end lost 5 bases, the J end lost 4 bases, and 15 bases lay between the germline ends. The CDR3 DNA reads TGTGCCAGCAGTCGTGGGACATCCCTCTATGGCTACACCTTC. It translates to CASSRGTSLYGYTF. Using reference TRBV5-6 and TRBJ1-2 for the parts outside the CDR3, the full variable domain is DAGVTQSPTHLIKTRGQQVTLRCSPKSGHDTVSWYQQALGQGPQFIFQYYEEEERQRGNFPDRFSGHQFPNYSSELNVNALLLGDSALYLCASSRGTSLYGYTFGSGTRLTVV.

The chain is built from TRBV3-1 (or the pseudogene TRBV3-2) and TRBJ2-1; TRBD2 aligns across 7 bases. From germline, CDR1 is LGHDT and CDR2 YNNKEL (reference sequence). The CDR3 runs to 15 residues. V shed 1 base, J shed 6 bases, and the junction held 6 bases outside the gene matches. CDR3 sequence: CASSQVVGGPNEQFF. The CDR3 nucleotides read TGTGCCAGCAGCCAAGTGGTGGGAGGGCCCAATGAGCAGTTCTTC.

Only one count was recorded for this clone. V gene TRBV9 combines with J gene TRBJ1-5; no definite D call. V dropped 3 bases and J dropped 0 bases, with 4 bases sitting between them. The CDR3 consists of 13 residues. From germline, CDR1 is SGDLS and CDR2 YYNGEE. The CDR3 sequence: CASSAYSNQPQHF. The CDR3 DNA follows: TGTGCCAGCAGCGCTTATAGCAATCAGCCCCAGCATTTT.

In its sample, this clone was seen once. The chain carries TRBV9 and TRBJ2-1; 13 bases match TRBD2. This CDR3 contains 16 residues. After removal of 2 bases from V and 15 bases from J, the junction contained 14 bases not matched to a gene. Germline V gene data show CDR1 as SGDLS and CDR2 as YYNGEE. CDR3 protein: CASSVTGTSGALDLFF. The CDR3 DNA reads as TGTGCCAGCAGCGTGACCGGGACTAGCGGGGCGTTGGATTTGTTCTTC. The whole variable domain, filled in from reference TRBV9 and TRBJ2-1, reads DSGVTQTPKHLITATGQRVTLRCSPRSGDLSVYWYQQSLDQGLQFLIQYYNGEERAKGNILERFSAQQFPDLHSELNLSSLELGDSALYFCASSVTGTSGALDLFFGPGTRLTVL.

The chain is built from TRBV5-6 and TRBJ2-5; no firm D call. The CDR3 sequence is 15 residues long. V was trimmed by 0 bases and J by 5 bases, leaving 14 bases between them. Germline CDR1 reads SGHDT; CDR2 reads YYEEEE. CDR3 nucleotides: TGTGCCAGCAGCTTGGGGGCAAACCCTAAGGAGACCCAGTACTTC. Translating gives CASSLGANPKETQYF.

The chain combines TRBV18 with TRBJ1-4, with TRBD1 matching over 10 bases. CDR3 length: 14 amino acids. Losses at the gene ends were 4 bases for V and 8 bases for J; bases not matched to a gene: 4. The germline V gene encodes CDR1 KGHSH and CDR2 LQKENI. The CDR3 region has the DNA TGTGCCAGCTCACTCGACAGGGGGCTGGAAAAACTGTTTTTT. Its translation: CASSLDRGLEKLFF.

This chain joins TRBV28 and TRBJ2-1; maybe TRBD1 (6 bases). Deletions cut 7 bases from V and 6 bases from J, with 13 bases between. CDR3 length: 13 amino acids. Germline CDR1 is MDHEN and CDR2 is SYDVKM. Written as DNA, the CDR3 is TGTGCCAGCATCCTACAGGGAACCAATGAGCAGTTCTTC. It yields the protein CASILQGTNEQFF.

This clone appeared a few times. The rearrangement uses TRBV12-3 or TRBV12-4 and TRBJ2-7; no definite D call. Trimming took 0 bases from V and 9 from J, leaving 9 bases between them. The CDR3 has 12 residues. This CDR3 is CASSLASGWQYF. DNA of the CDR3: TGTGCCAGCAGTTTAGCAAGTGGCTGGCAGTACTTC.

The chain joins TRBV6-5 to TRBJ2-5; 14 bases fit TRBD2. The CDR3 is 14 amino acids. Germline CDR1 reads MNHEY; CDR2 reads SVGAGI. Germline trimming cut 6 bases from V and 5 bases from J; bases unmatched to any gene: 2. The CDR3 sequence is CASRGTSGSETQYF. The CDR3 DNA reads as TGTGCCAGCAGAGGGACTAGCGGGAGTGAGACCCAGTACTTC.

This clone has a handful of counts. V and J are TRBV5-1 and TRBJ2-3; D possibly corresponds to TRBD1 (5 bases). CDR3 length equals 15 residues. The germline V and J ends were trimmed by 0 bases and 0 bases, with 8 bases remaining between them. Germline CDR1 SGHRS, CDR2 YFSETQ. The CDR3 DNA is TGCGCCAGCAGCTTGGATGGGGCGAGCACAGATACGCAGTATTTT. This encodes CASSLDGASTDTQYF.

This clone was recorded only once. CDR3 bases: TGCGCCAGCAGCCGAGGGACAGGTGAAAATCAGCCCCAGCATTTT. Encoded protein: CASSRGTGENQPQHF. This chain links TRBV5-1 with TRBJ1-5; 8 bases are a match to TRBD1. This CDR3 has 15 residues. Germline CDR1 is SGHRS and CDR2 is YFSETQ. Trimming cost V 4 bases and J 4 bases; bases outside gene matches: 7.